This TCR beta chain was sequenced for a study of blood T cell repertoires in COVID-19. About the research overall: The United States, Italy and Spain supplied acute and convalescent COVID-19 samples. T cells, B-cell-depleted T cells, or PBMCs provided the cDNA or gDNA that served as material.

CDR1 MNHEY and CDR2 SVGAGI come from the germline V gene. The CDR3 loop spans 15 amino acids. The junction had 9 bases not matched to a gene; V was cut back by 6 bases and J by 2 bases. As originally analysed: Reference gene primer amplification gave estimated nucleated cell counts. Profiled with immunoSEQ multiplex PCR; TCRdb holds only in-frame clones, not every one. For V, J and clone size, that table is used; D and trimming come from the DNA. This table has around 150,000 clones, more than 75% appearing once. The sequence derives from a man in his sixties with active or convalescent COVID-19. The J gene is TRBJ2-7, the V gene TRBV6-5; TRBD1 matches at 8 bases. Sequenced input: peripheral blood. The CDR3 region has the DNA TGTGCCAGCAGCTACGGACAGGGCGGCCCCTACGAGCAGTACTTC. Its protein is CASSYGQGGPYEQYF.